This T cell receptor (beta chain) was sequenced during a study of CD8 T cell repertoires and HIV-1 epitope variants. As for the study in general: Controls were a CMV, EBV and flu pool, Ebola AY9, and no peptide. Study findings and constraints: Nef KF9 drew 4 to 6 clonotypes and HW9 one, without TAALDMSHF responses.

Assay used: immunoSEQ multiplex PCR; TCRdb lists only in-frame clones, some missing. The table records under 100,000 clones, almost 75% of them present only once. This CDR3 spans 11 amino acids. Per the germline V gene, CDR1 is GTSNPN and CDR2 is SVGIG (reference sequence). The V and J ends lost 5 bases and 2 bases respectively, with 6 bases between them. There are a few counts of this clone. The antigen is not known. The J gene is TRBJ1-2, the V gene TRBV30; unclear D gene. The receptor was isolated from a male donor with HIV. Sequencing input: uncultured baseline CD8+ T cells from peripheral blood mononuclear cells (PBMCs). The CDR3, as DNA: TGTGCCTGGGGGTGGAACTATGGCTACACCTTC. It specifies CAWGWNYGYTF.